The 32 T cell receptor beta chains listed next were all sequenced from one sample in a study of high-grade serous ovarian cancer treatment subgroups. TCRdb's copy holds only in-frame clones and misses some; the assay was immunoSEQ multiplex PCR. The sample yields just over 35,000 clones, around three quarters seen once. Tumor samples were taken before definitive surgery or chemotherapy. The sequencing sample was made of tumor tissue. The receptors stem from a human donor with high-grade serous ovarian cancer.

Remarks on this clone: One end of the junction fails to match germline, which may point to a read error. The J gene is TRBJ2-4, the V gene TRBV7-2; perhaps TRBD1 as D (6 bases). Germline CDR1 SGHTA, CDR2 FQGNSA. The CDR3 extends over 10 amino acids. CDR3 nucleotide sequence: TGTGCCAGCAGCGTCAGGGGACGGCACTTC. Translated: CASSVRGRHF.

The chain uses TRBV9 and TRBJ1-1, with TRBD1 matching over 8 bases. V was clipped by 0 bases and J by 4 bases; unmatched bases: 8. This CDR3 has 16 amino acids. Germline CDR1 SGDLS, CDR2 YYNGEE. CDR3 sequence (DNA): TGTGCCAGCAGCGTAGGCCCCCAGGGGGCGATCACTGAAGCTTTCTTT. This encodes CASSVGPQGAITEAFF.

This sequence joins TRBV25-1 and TRBJ2-5; maybe TRBD1 (5 bases). V was pared by 5 bases and J by 0 bases, with 7 bases between. Germline V gives CDR1 MGHDK, CDR2 SYGVNS. The CDR3 contains 13 residues. The CDR3 sequence is CASSPGNQETQYF. The CDR3 nucleotides are TGTGCCAGCAGTCCAGGGAACCAAGAGACCCAGTACTTC.

The chain combines TRBV27 with TRBJ1-3; D is unresolved. The CDR3 has 14 amino acids. Germline V gene data show CDR1 as MNHEY and CDR2 as SMNVEV (reference sequence). V shed 0 bases and J shed 4 bases, with 7 bases lying between them. The CDR3 protein is CASSLSGMGNTIYF. CDR3 sequence (DNA): TGTGCCAGCAGTTTATCGGGAATGGGAAACACCATATATTTT.

J is TRBJ2-1 and V is TRBV6-4; 9 bases agree with TRBD2. Germline V gives CDR1 MRHNA, CDR2 SNTAGT. This CDR3 has 13 amino acids. V lost 2 bases to trimming and J lost 15 bases; unmatched junction nucleotides: 8. The CDR3 reads CASSDVVAGVLFF. The CDR3 nucleotides read TGTGCCAGCAGTGACGTAGTAGCGGGAGTCTTGTTCTTC.

This sequence joins TRBV28 and TRBJ1-5; weak D call: TRBD1 (6 bases). The germline V gene encodes CDR1 MDHEN and CDR2 SYDVKM. CDR3 length: 13 residues. The ends were cut back, 6 bases at V and 6 bases at J, with 12 bases in the middle. The CDR3 nucleotides read TGTGCCAGCAGAAAGGGGGGGTCTCAGCCCCAGCATTTT. Amino acids: CASRKGGSQPQHF.

The chain recombines TRBV4-1 with TRBJ1-1, with D maybe TRBD1 (5 bases). Germline CDR1 MGHRA, CDR2 YSYEKL. Trimming removed 0 bases at V and 5 bases at J, with 10 bases between. The CDR3 runs 14 residues. CDR3 nucleotide sequence: TGCGCCAGCAGCCAAGAGGAGGGACTGACTGAAGCTTTCTTT. This codes for CASSQEEGLTEAFF.

This clone was detected only a few times. The chain links TRBV19 to TRBJ2-1, with D perhaps TRBD2 (6 bases). Trimming removed 5 bases at V and 5 bases at J, with 19 bases between. CDR3 length: 16 amino acids. Germline loops: CDR1 LNHDA, CDR2 SQIVND (reference sequence). In DNA form, the CDR3 reads TGTGCCAGTAGTCCCCCGGGGTTGGGCGGGAACAATGAGCAGTTCTTC. As protein: CASSPPGLGGNNEQFF.

The V call is TRBV15, the J call TRBJ2-1; D is uncertain. Germline lookup yields CDR1 LNHNV and CDR2 YYDKDF (reference sequence). V gave up 0 bases and J gave up 1 base, with 4 bases separating them. The CDR3 covers 14 residues. CDR3 DNA sequence: TGTGCCACCAGCAGAGATCAATCCTACAATGAGCAGTTCTTC. Translating it yields CATSRDQSYNEQFF.

The chain links TRBV18 to TRBJ2-7; 12 bases map to TRBD1. This CDR3 has 13 residues. V gave up 8 bases and J gave up 5 bases; unmatched junction bases: 4. Germline CDR1 is KGHSH and CDR2 is LQKENI. CDR3 sequence: CASGGTGGNEQYF. The CDR3 coding sequence is TGTGCCAGCGGGGGGACAGGGGGCAACGAGCAGTACTTC.

The chain is built from TRBV5-8 and TRBJ2-7, with 10 positions matching TRBD1. V lost 5 bases, J lost 2 bases, and 7 bases stayed unmatched. This CDR3 comprises 15 residues. The germline gives CDR1 SGHTS, CDR2 YDEGEE. The CDR3 nucleotides read TGTGCCAGCAGAACCCCCGGGACAGGGGCCTACGAGCAGTACTTC. Amino acids: CASRTPGTGAYEQYF.

The CDR3 DNA reads TGTGCCAGCAGCCCGAGCCCCAGGGGGCGCTGGGGCTACACCTTC. Its translation: CASSPSPRGRWGYTF. The chain carries TRBV11-2 and TRBJ1-2; 8 bases are a match to TRBD1. CDR1 is SGHAT, CDR2 FQNNGV, per germline. The V segment lost 5 bases and the J segment 8 bases; nucleotides outside the gene matches: 13. The CDR3 covers 15 residues.

The V and J genes are TRBV5-1 and TRBJ1-5; 8 bases line up with TRBD1. The CDR3 is 17 residues long. V lost 5 bases, J lost 2 bases, and 12 bases stayed unmatched. CDR1 and CDR2 from the germline V gene are SGHRS and YFSETQ. The CDR3 loop reads CASRGGRGQDGNQPQHF. The CDR3 coding sequence is TGCGCCAGCAGAGGAGGCAGGGGGCAGGATGGCAATCAGCCCCAGCATTTT.

The CDR3 sequence: CASTLQGQPALGNTIYF. CDR3 nucleotide sequence: TGTGCCAGTACCTTACAGGGACAGCCCGCTCTTGGAAACACCATATATTTT. V and J are TRBV19 and TRBJ1-3, with 7 bases matching TRBD1. CDR1 and CDR2 (germline): LNHDA, SQIVND (reference sequence). The CDR3 totals 17 residues. J gave up 3 bases and V 7 bases, and 15 bases lay outside the gene matches.

The chain combines TRBV18 with TRBJ2-1, with TRBD1 matching 8 bases. V dropped 8 bases and J dropped 6; count of bases not matched to a gene: 12. CDR1 and CDR2 from the germline V gene are KGHSH and LQKENI. The CDR3 runs to 15 residues. CDR3 loop: CASLNTVQGGNEQFF. CDR3 in DNA: TGTGCCAGCCTCAACACCGTACAGGGGGGCAATGAGCAGTTCTTC.

This clone came up once. The rearrangement uses TRBV7-9 and TRBJ2-1, with 10 bases identical to TRBD2. The J segment lost 4 bases and the V segment lost 0 bases, leaving 9 bases of the junction unmatched. The germline V gene encodes CDR1 SEHNR and CDR2 FQNEAQ (reference sequence). There are 18 residues in the CDR3. Here the CDR3 reads CASSLASWKREGYNEQFF. The CDR3, as DNA: TGTGCCAGCAGCTTAGCGTCATGGAAGCGGGAGGGATACAATGAGCAGTTCTTC.

The gene calls are TRBV19 and TRBJ2-1; 8 bases fit TRBD2. Germline V gene lookup returns CDR1 LNHDA and CDR2 SQIVND (reference sequence). The CDR3 is made up of 16 amino acids. J gave up 5 bases and V 6 bases, and 12 bases lay outside the gene matches. The CDR3 sequence: CASSNGAGGRNNEQFF. The CDR3 DNA reads TGTGCCAGTAGCAATGGGGCGGGAGGCCGGAACAATGAGCAGTTCTTC.

As DNA, the CDR3 is TGCGCCAGCAGCTTTGGGGGGGTTCGGGAGACCCAGTACTTC. It specifies CASSFGGVRETQYF. V usage is TRBV5-1 and J usage is TRBJ2-5; 7 nucleotides match TRBD2. The junction had 6 bases not matched to a gene; V was cut back by 2 bases and J by 5 bases. The CDR3 extends over 14 amino acids. From germline, CDR1 is SGHRS and CDR2 YFSETQ.

The rearrangement joins TRBV18 to TRBJ1-2; D not resolved. The V end was cut by 2 bases, the J end by 4 bases, with 11 bases between. Looked up from germline, CDR1 is KGHSH and CDR2 is LQKENI. The CDR3 covers 14 residues. CDR3 protein: CASSPNSASYGYTF. In nucleotides, the CDR3 is TGTGCCAGCTCACCAAACAGTGCTTCCTATGGCTACACCTTC.

The V call is TRBV7-2, the J call TRBJ2-6; weak D call: TRBD1 (6 bases). CDR3 length: 17 residues. Germline V gene sequence: CDR1 SGHTA, CDR2 FQGNSA. V dropped 2 bases and J dropped 2 bases, with 13 bases sitting between them. The CDR3 protein is CASSLQWGRTGANVLTF. For the CDR3, the DNA is TGTGCCAGCAGCTTACAATGGGGGCGGACTGGGGCCAACGTCCTGACTTTC.

The sample holds a few counts of this clone. V is TRBV18 and J is TRBJ2-1; D unresolved. The length of the CDR3 is 14 residues. Between the trimmed V and J ends, which lost 2 bases and 5 bases, there was a span of 10 bases. CDR1 and CDR2 from the germline V gene are KGHSH and LQKENI. The DNA for the CDR3 is TGTGCCAGCTCACCAGTTGAGTCTCACAATGAGCAGTTCTTC. Its translation is CASSPVESHNEQFF.

The chain couples TRBV4-2 to TRBJ1-2, with unresolved D. Germline V lookup: CDR1 LGHNA, CDR2 YNFKEQ. This CDR3 is 14 amino acids long. V was trimmed by 2 bases and J by 3 bases, leaving 10 bases between them. The CDR3 spells CASSQTVGDYGYTF. DNA of the CDR3: TGTGCCAGCAGCCAAACCGTCGGGGACTATGGCTACACCTTC.

The chain has TRBV6-5 and TRBJ2-7, with 11 bases that match TRBD2. The CDR3 consists of 13 residues. The germline V gene has CDR1 MNHEY and CDR2 SVGAGI. After removal of 5 bases from V and 11 bases from J, the junction contained 8 bases not matched to a gene. The CDR3 region is CASSPGTSGFKYF. CDR3 bases: TGTGCCAGCAGTCCCGGGACTAGCGGATTCAAGTACTTC.

The sample holds a few counts of this clone. The rearrangement uses TRBV2 and TRBJ2-1, with D uncertain. Trimming took off 4 bases at V and 7 bases at J, with 5 bases between the two ends. CDR3 length equals 11 residues. Germline values: CDR1 SNHLY, CDR2 FYNNEI. The CDR3 is CASSGINEQFF. CDR3 nucleotide sequence: TGTGCCAGCAGTGGGATTAATGAGCAGTTCTTC. The whole variable domain, remainder taken from reference TRBV2 and TRBJ2-1, is EPEVTQTPSHQVTQMGQEVILRCVPISNHLYFYWYRQILGQKVEFLVSFYNNEISEKSEIFDDQFSVERPDGSNFTLKIRSTKLEDSAMYFCASSGINEQFFGPGTRLTVL.

The genes are TRBV7-2 and TRBJ2-7; D assignment may be TRBD1 or TRBD2 (5 bases each). Germline CDR1 SGHTA, CDR2 FQGNSA. V was trimmed by 5 bases and J by 5 bases, leaving 13 bases between them. The CDR3 is 13 residues long. CDR3 sequence (DNA): TGTGCCAGCAGCCGTGGGACCACCAACGAGCAGTACTTC. Translating gives CASSRGTTNEQYF.

V and J are TRBV21-1 and TRBJ2-5. TRBV21-1 is tagged as a pseudogene. This CDR3 has 12 residues. CDR3 loop: CASALGQETQYF. The CDR3 DNA reads TGTGCCAGCGCTCTGGGGCAAGAGACCCAGTACTTC.

This clone came up a few times. This chain uses TRBV6-5 with TRBJ2-7; the match to TRBD1 covers 7 bases. Germline lookup yields CDR1 MNHEY and CDR2 SVGAGI. V was pared by 5 bases and J by 2 bases, with 6 bases of the junction left unmatched. The CDR3 consists of 14 residues. The CDR3 is CASSAGDSTYEQYF. The CDR3 DNA reads as TGTGCCAGCAGTGCCGGGGACAGCACCTACGAGCAGTACTTC.

The chain is built from TRBV7-8 and TRBJ1-4; 8 nucleotides agree with TRBD1. The V gene's germline CDR1 is SGHVS and CDR2 FQNEAQ. This CDR3 has 19 residues. Trimming at V came to 1 base and at J to 1 base, leaving 11 bases not matched to a gene. DNA for the CDR3: TGTGCCAGCAGCTTAGTGAACCCGGGACAGGAGCGAACTAATGAAAAACTGTTTTTT. Its translation: CASSLVNPGQERTNEKLFF.

The chain links TRBV28 to TRBJ1-2; D possibly corresponds to TRBD1 (5 bases). This CDR3 has 16 amino acids. Looked up from germline, CDR1 is MDHEN and CDR2 is SYDVKM. V lost 6 bases and J lost 0, with 17 bases in between. The CDR3 region is CASRRDSATPNYGYTF. The CDR3 nucleotides are TGTGCCAGCAGGCGGGACTCAGCGACCCCTAACTATGGCTACACCTTC.

V gene TRBV7-9 combines with J gene TRBJ2-5; 7 positions match TRBD1. This CDR3 is built from 15 residues. The V gene's germline CDR1 is SEHNR and CDR2 FQNEAQ (reference sequence). V lost 5 bases and J lost 6; bases outside the gene matches: 12. The CDR3 coding sequence is TGTGCCAGCAGCCCAAACTGGACAGGAGAAAAGACCCAGTACTTC. Translated, it gives CASSPNWTGEKTQYF. Looking up the rest from reference TRBV7-9 and TRBJ2-5 gives the full variable domain: DTGVSQNPRHKITKRGQNVTFRCDPISEHNRLYWYRQTLGQGPEFLTYFQNEAQLEKSRLLSDRFSAERPKGSFSTLEIQRTEQGDSAMYLCASSPNWTGEKTQYFGPGTRLLVL.

This clone has just a few counts. V and J are TRBV19 and TRBJ2-7; 9 bases agree with TRBD1. CDR3 length equals 14 residues. V dropped 5 bases and J dropped 3; count of bases not matched to a gene: 5. CDR1 is LNHDA, CDR2 SQIVND, per germline (reference sequence). The CDR3: CASSDRGSGYEQYF. The CDR3 DNA is TGTGCCAGTAGTGACAGGGGGTCGGGCTACGAGCAGTACTTC.

The chain carries TRBV6-5 and TRBJ1-2, with TRBD1 identical over 10 bases. Germline V CDR1 and CDR2: MNHEY, SVGAGI. This CDR3 is built from 15 residues. Losses at the gene ends were 4 bases for V and 8 bases for J; bases not matched to a gene: 10. CDR3 DNA sequence: TGTGCCAGCAGTTTCAAACGACAGGGGGCGGAGGGCTACACCTTC. Protein product: CASSFKRQGAEGYTF.